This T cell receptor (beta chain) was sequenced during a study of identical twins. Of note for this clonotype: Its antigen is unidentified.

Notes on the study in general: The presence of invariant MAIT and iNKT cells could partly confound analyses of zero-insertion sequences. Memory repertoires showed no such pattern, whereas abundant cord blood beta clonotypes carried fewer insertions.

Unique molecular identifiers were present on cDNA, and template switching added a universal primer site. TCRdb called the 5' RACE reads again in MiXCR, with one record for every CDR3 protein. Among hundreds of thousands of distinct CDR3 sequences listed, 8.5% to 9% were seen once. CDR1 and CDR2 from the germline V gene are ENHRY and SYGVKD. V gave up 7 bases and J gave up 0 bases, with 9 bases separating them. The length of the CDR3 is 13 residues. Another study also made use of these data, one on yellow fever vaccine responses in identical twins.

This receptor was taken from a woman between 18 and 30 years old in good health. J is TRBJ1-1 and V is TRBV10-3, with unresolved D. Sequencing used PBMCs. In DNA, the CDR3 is TGTGCCATCATGGCAGACATGAACACTGAAGCTTTCTTT. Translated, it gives CAIMADMNTEAFF.